The subject of this entry is one T cell receptor (beta chain). The antigen remains unidentified. The repertoire was sequenced with immunoSEQ multiplex PCR; TCRdb's copy has only in-frame clones and lacks some. The repertoire holds about 380,000 clones, with roughly four fifths as singletons. This sample's treatment: some 20 received Ad26.COV2.S at low or high dose, single or two shots; about five received placebo; per-sample allocation not given. Repertoires come from day 63 after the first vaccine or placebo injection. These data belong to a study of Ad26.COV2.S vaccination and SARS-CoV-2 variants. Study findings and constraints: Vaccine recipients surpassed placebo recipients in spike-specific TCR breadth.

The CDR3 is 16 amino acids. CDR1 is SGHVS, CDR2 FQNEAQ, per germline. Trimming cost V 1 base and J 1 base, with 11 bases left between them. The sample here was peripheral blood, taken in a trial of Ad26.COV2.S vaccine versus placebo. This chain connects TRBV7-8 to TRBJ1-5; D is undetermined. The TCR sequence derives from a person between 18 and 65 years old who received the Ad26.COV2.S COVID-19 vaccine or a placebo. The CDR3 here is CASSLEGRWSNQPQHF. The CDR3 DNA reads as TGTGCCAGCAGCTTAGAAGGGAGGTGGAGCAATCAGCCCCAGCATTTT.